This T cell receptor (beta chain) comes out of a study of blood T cell repertoires in COVID-19. Study overall: From the United States, Italy and Spain came samples of acute and convalescent COVID-19. In each case, the material was cDNA or gDNA derived from T cells, B-cell-depleted T cells, or PBMCs.

Germline CDR1 reads DFQATT; CDR2 reads SNEGSKA (reference sequence). There are 15 residues in the CDR3. Deletions cut 3 bases from V and 3 bases from J, with 15 bases between. Seattle patients were enrolled while actively infected and followed longitudinally. The authors' processing: Estimation of nucleated cell counts relied on the amplification of reference gene primers. The repertoire was sequenced with immunoSEQ multiplex PCR; TCRdb's copy has only in-frame clones and lacks some. V, J and clone size were drawn from that table, and D and trimming were deduced from the DNA. There are some 300,000 clones in the sample; 85% to 90% occur only once, and 6.3% lies in the top ten.

The receptor was isolated from a woman between 45 and 60 years old with COVID-19, enrolled during active disease. Sequencing was done on a sample of peripheral blood. The rearrangement uses TRBV20-1 and TRBJ1-5, with a possible D match to TRBD1 (5 bases). In DNA, the CDR3 is TGCAGTGCTAGTAACCGGGACTCATTCAATCAGCCCCAGCATTTT. This codes for CSASNRDSFNQPQHF.